This T cell receptor (beta chain) was profiled in a study of T cell responses to AZD1222 COVID-19 vaccine. General study findings and limits: Dominant CD4 TCR responses targeted spike regions 160-218 and 743-854. Baseline serostatus was positive in only a handful of AZD1222 recipients. White British people made up most donors, females outnumbered males, and clonal diversity was possibly underestimated. Regions left unmutated in variants are reportedly the target of nearly half of spike-specific TCRs.

In the case of this clone: Its antigen is unknown.

Repertoires were generated with immunoSEQ multiplex PCR, while TCRdb's copy carries only in-frame clones and drops some. Found here are about 100,000 clones, 80% to 90% of them singletons; the top ten hold about 2.4%. V was trimmed by 3 bases and J by 2 bases, leaving 17 bases between them. This CDR3 spans 16 amino acids. Germline V CDR1 and CDR2: KGHSH, LQKENI. The receptor comes from an adult who received the AZD1222 COVID-19 vaccine. The source material was peripheral blood, sampled 28 days after the second AZD1222 dose. The chain uses TRBV18 and TRBJ2-7; D might be TRBD1 (6 bases). For the CDR3, the DNA is TGTGCCAGCTCACCCAATAACAGGGTTGTTACCTACGAGCAGTACTTC. It translates to CASSPNNRVVTYEQYF.